One T cell receptor beta chain is described in this entry. An end of the junction does not agree with germline; a read error may underlie this. This record comes from a study of esophageal squamous cell carcinoma under preoperative chemotherapy. The sample's time point: before preoperative PTX-NDP chemotherapy. Germline CDR1 SGHTA, CDR2 FQGNSA. The CDR3 runs to 16 residues. One entry per CDR3 protein results from TCRdb running MiXCR on the PCR reads. The sample has 15,000 to 20,000 distinct CDR3 sequences, approximately 50% seen once. The TCR was taken from a human donor with esophageal squamous cell carcinoma. The donor label of this sample is uncertain. The chain carries TRBV7-2 and TRBJ2-4, with TRBD2 identical over 7 bases. This material was collected from a patient given preoperative chemotherapy. In nucleotides, the CDR3 is TGTGCCAGCAGCGCCCCGCAGCGGGGAGCCAAAAATATTCAGTACTTC. It yields the protein CASSAPQRGAKNIQYF.